The 3 T cell receptor beta chains reported below all come from one sample, sequenced in a study of molecular identifiers for immune sequencing clone quantification. MiXCR, run by TCRdb on the PCR reads, gives a single entry per CDR3 protein. Of about 630,000 distinct CDR3 sequences in the sample, roughly 25% were seen once. The sequenced material came from naive CD8+ T cells from blood, with Jurkat cell RNA spiked in. Subset defined: FACS-sorted CD8+CD4-CCR7+CD45RA+ naive T cells. The receptors come from a human donor in good health. Some libraries in this study had Jurkat cell RNA spiked in.

Of note for this clonotype: A read error is possible here, since a much larger clone lies one base away. This rearrangement joins TRBV5-1 to TRBJ2-7, with D perhaps matching TRBD1 (6 bases). This CDR3 has 13 residues. Germline CDR1 SGHRS, CDR2 YFSETQ. The CDR3 region is CASSWGPFYKQYF. CDR3 coding DNA: TGCGCCAGCAGTTGGGGGCCCTTCTACAAGCAGTACTTC. The variable domain in full, completed from reference TRBV5-1 and TRBJ2-7, reads KAGVTQTPRYLIKTRGQQVTLSCSPISGHRSVSWYQQTPGQGLQFLFEYFSETQRNKGNFPGRFSGRQFSNSRSEMNVSTLELGDSALYLCASSWGPFYKQYFGPGTRLTVT.

This chain links TRBV7-2 with TRBJ2-7; D is unresolved. CDR1 and CDR2 (germline): SGHTA, FQGNSA. This CDR3 comprises 13 residues. The ends were cut back, 5 bases at V and 4 bases at J, with 12 bases in the middle. CDR3 nucleotide sequence: TGTGCCAGCAGCGATATCATGGAATACGAGCAGTACTTC. This codes for CASSDIMEYEQYF. The complete variable domain, with remaining parts taken from reference TRBV7-2 and TRBJ2-7, reads GAGVSQSPSNKVTEKGKDVELRCDPISGHTALYWYRQSLGQGLEFLIYFQGNSAPDKSGLPSDRFSAERTGGSVSTLTIQRTQQEDSAVYLCASSDIMEYEQYFGPGTRLTVT.

This clonotype was recorded at least ten times. The chain is built from TRBV4-3 and TRBJ2-3; D is uncertain. The V and J ends lost 0 bases and 0 bases respectively, with 7 bases between them. The germline V gene has CDR1 LGHNA and CDR2 YSLEER. The CDR3 has 15 amino acids. The CDR3 protein is CASSQDARSTDTQYF. In nucleotides, the CDR3 is TGCGCCAGCAGCCAAGACGCCAGAAGCACAGATACGCAGTATTTT.